The 21 T cell receptor beta chains below come from one sample, sequenced in a study of blood T cell repertoires in COVID-19. Profiled with immunoSEQ multiplex PCR; TCRdb holds only in-frame clones, not every one. The sample records some 150,000 clones, about 79% being singletons. Sequenced: peripheral blood. The receptors stem from a woman of 80 years or more with active or convalescent COVID-19.

The rearrangement links TRBV29-1 to TRBJ2-7; a possible D gene is TRBD2 (5 bases). Germline assignment: CDR1 SQVTM and CDR2 ANQGSEA. Trimming took off 4 bases at V and 1 base at J, with 8 bases between the two ends. This CDR3 is built from 12 residues. The CDR3 reads CSVGGQSYEQYF. The CDR3 DNA reads as TGCAGCGTTGGAGGGCAGTCCTACGAGCAGTACTTC.

V gene TRBV28 combines with J gene TRBJ1-4, with 8 nucleotides matching TRBD1. CDR3 length: 18 residues. Per the germline V gene, CDR1 is MDHEN and CDR2 is SYDVKM. Trimming cost V 3 bases and J 4 bases; bases outside gene matches: 13. The CDR3 protein is CASSFNRAGGLGNEKLFF. For the CDR3, the DNA is TGTGCCAGCAGTTTCAATAGGGCAGGGGGCTTGGGTAATGAAAAACTGTTTTTT.

This clone came up once. The V gene is TRBV18, the J gene TRBJ2-1; no clear D. The germline V and J ends were trimmed by 9 bases and 4 bases, with 13 bases remaining between them. Germline V gene lookup returns CDR1 KGHSH and CDR2 LQKENI. This CDR3 has 13 amino acids. This CDR3 is CASTTIGYNEQFF. DNA of the CDR3: TGTGCCAGTACTACGATCGGGTACAATGAGCAGTTCTTC.

The chain employs TRBV18 and TRBJ2-7; D perhaps matches TRBD1 (5 bases). The length of the CDR3 is 16 residues. Germline CDR1 is KGHSH and CDR2 is LQKENI. V was cut by 6 bases and J by 4 bases, with 22 bases left in between. CDR3 sequence: CASSSELGQSVYEQYF. As DNA, the CDR3 is TGTGCCAGCTCGTCAGAGTTGGGGCAGTCCGTTTACGAGCAGTACTTC.

The chain has TRBV3-1 (or the pseudogene TRBV3-2) and TRBJ2-5; weak D call: TRBD2 (7 bases). Trimming took 0 bases from V and 6 from J, leaving 17 bases between them. The CDR3 is 16 residues long. Germline V gene data show CDR1 as LGHDT and CDR2 as YNNKEL (reference sequence). The CDR3 DNA sequence: TGTGCCAGCAGCCAAGATTTGGCGGGGGCCGGAAAGACCCAGTACTTC. Amino acids: CASSQDLAGAGKTQYF.

The chain joins TRBV30 to TRBJ1-1, with 7 bases fitting TRBD1. Germline CDR1 GTSNPN, CDR2 SVGIG (reference sequence). CDR3 length equals 15 residues. The trim removed 2 bases at V and 4 bases at J, leaving 10 bases unmatched. The CDR3 spells CAWSRGPWAFTEAFF. For the CDR3, the DNA is TGTGCCTGGAGTAGGGGGCCATGGGCCTTCACTGAAGCTTTCTTT.

The V gene is TRBV18, the J gene TRBJ1-6; maybe TRBD1 (6 bases). V dropped 4 bases and J dropped 6 bases, with 16 bases sitting between them. Germline loops: CDR1 KGHSH, CDR2 LQKENI. This CDR3 has 16 amino acids. CDR3: CASSQTTGVGNSPLHF. The DNA for the CDR3 is TGTGCCAGCTCACAAACGACAGGCGTCGGTAATTCACCCCTCCACTTT.

The chain has TRBV10-1 and TRBJ1-1, with D possibly matching TRBD1 (6 bases). There are 14 residues in the CDR3. Germline lookup yields CDR1 WNHNN and CDR2 SYGVQD (reference sequence). V dropped 6 bases and J dropped 2 bases, with 13 bases sitting between them. The chain's CDR3 is CASSPGTINTEAFF. The DNA of the CDR3 is TGCGCCAGCAGCCCCGGGACAATAAACACTGAAGCTTTCTTT.

The rearrangement links TRBV9 to TRBJ2-1; D remains ambiguous. Germline V gene data show CDR1 as SGDLS and CDR2 as YYNGEE. This CDR3 comprises 14 residues. The germline V and J ends were trimmed by 4 bases and 1 base, with 9 bases remaining between them. The DNA for the CDR3 is TGTGCCAGCAGCCCCCTACAGTCCTACAATGAGCAGTTCTTC. This gives the protein CASSPLQSYNEQFF.

V gene TRBV11-2 combines with J gene TRBJ1-6; possible D gene TRBD1, 5 bases. V was shortened by 2 bases and J by 1 base, with 12 bases between the two germline ends. Germline assignment: CDR1 SGHAT and CDR2 FQNNGV. This CDR3 contains 17 residues. The chain's CDR3 is CASSLLGAGSYNSPLHF. For the CDR3, the DNA is TGTGCCAGCAGCTTATTAGGTGCAGGGTCCTATAATTCACCCCTCCACTTT.

This chain links TRBV6-4 with TRBJ1-3; a possible D gene is TRBD1 (5 bases). CDR3 length equals 14 residues. Germline V gene lookup returns CDR1 MRHNA and CDR2 SNTAGT. V shed 7 bases and J shed 1 base, with 11 bases lying between them. CDR3 loop: CASTIQDSGNTIYF. As DNA, the CDR3 is TGTGCCAGCACCATACAGGATTCTGGAAACACCATATATTTT.

V usage is TRBV19 and J usage is TRBJ1-1, with a tentative D call TRBD1 (6 bases). CDR1 and CDR2 from the germline V gene are LNHDA and SQIVND (reference sequence). The CDR3 has 15 residues. The V end was cut by 8 bases, the J end by 1 base, with 17 bases between. The CDR3: CASFSQGYTNTEAFF. In DNA, the CDR3 is TGTGCCAGTTTTTCACAGGGATATACGAACACTGAAGCTTTCTTT.

The gene calls are TRBV5-1 and TRBJ1-2; TRBD1 aligns across 8 bases. The CDR3 totals 16 residues. V was clipped by 5 bases and J by 5 bases; unmatched bases: 14. Germline CDR1 SGHRS, CDR2 YFSETQ. CDR3 bases: TGCGCCAGCAGAACCGGGACAGGATCCACCTATTATGGCTACACCTTC. It specifies CASRTGTGSTYYGYTF.

The genes are TRBV19 and TRBJ1-5, with D unresolved. Germline loops: CDR1 LNHDA, CDR2 SQIVND (reference sequence). The CDR3 sequence is 14 residues long. The V gene lost 5 bases and the J gene lost 0 bases, with 8 bases spanning the gap. The CDR3 loop is CASSAANSNQPQHF. In nucleotides, the CDR3 is TGTGCCAGTAGTGCGGCAAATAGCAATCAGCCCCAGCATTTT.

The chain is built from TRBV28 and TRBJ2-7; 8 bases fit TRBD1. Germline values: CDR1 MDHEN, CDR2 SYDVKM. CDR3 size: 15 residues. The ends lost 4 bases at V and 12 bases at J; junction bases unmatched: 17. This CDR3 reads CASSSTGTGFPILYF. The CDR3, as DNA: TGTGCCAGCAGTTCAACCGGGACAGGCTTCCCGATTTTGTACTTC.

Notes on this clone: This CDR3 is also generated by other DNA sequences in the sample. The rearrangement links TRBV7-2 to TRBJ2-1; 9 bases fit TRBD2. Germline loops: CDR1 SGHTA, CDR2 FQGNSA. The CDR3 is 15 amino acids. V shed 0 bases and J 8 bases; nucleotides not matched to a gene: 5. CDR3 region: CASSLAAGGPDEQFF. The CDR3 region has the DNA TGTGCCAGCAGCTTAGCCGCGGGGGGGCCCGATGAGCAGTTCTTC. The whole variable domain, remainder taken from reference TRBV7-2 and TRBJ2-1, is GAGVSQSPSNKVTEKGKDVELRCDPISGHTALYWYRQSLGQGLEFLIYFQGNSAPDKSGLPSDRFSAERTGGSVSTLTIQRTQQEDSAVYLCASSLAAGGPDEQFFGPGTRLTVL.

Here the CDR3 DNA reads TGTGCCAGCAGCCAAGGGGGCAGCAATCAGCCCCAGCATTTT. It is translated as CASSQGGSNQPQHF. The V and J genes are TRBV6-2 or TRBV6-3 and TRBJ1-5; 7 bases agree with TRBD1. J lost 1 base, V lost 6 bases, and 3 bases had no gene match. CDR1 and CDR2 from the germline V gene are MNHEY and SVGEGT. The CDR3 is 14 amino acids.

This clone came up once. CDR3 nucleotide sequence: TGCGCCAGCAGCCCCGGGACAGGGGTCCGGGGAGATACGCAGTATTTT. This sequence encodes CASSPGTGVRGDTQYF. The V call is TRBV4-1, the J call TRBJ2-3; 10 positions agree with TRBD1. The germline V gene has CDR1 MGHRA and CDR2 YSYEKL. After removal of 4 bases from V and 5 bases from J, the junction contained 9 bases not matched to a gene. This CDR3 has 16 residues.

The chain carries TRBV10-2 and TRBJ2-3, with D unclear. The length of the CDR3 is 13 residues. With 6 bases removed from V and 6 bases from J, the gap between germline ends came to 13 bases. The germline V gene encodes CDR1 WSHSY and CDR2 SAAADI. The DNA of the CDR3 is TGCGCCAGCAGACTCAGAGCCGGGGATACGCAGTATTTT. Its protein product is CASRLRAGDTQYF.

This rearrangement joins TRBV7-2 to TRBJ2-1; 10 nucleotides line up with TRBD2. This CDR3 region has 13 residues. The V gene's germline CDR1 is SGHTA and CDR2 FQGNSA. V lost 4 bases to trimming and J lost 10 bases; unmatched junction nucleotides: 4. CDR3 loop: CASSSLAGVEQFF. The CDR3 region has the DNA TGTGCCAGCAGCTCGCTAGCGGGAGTGGAGCAGTTCTTC.

V usage is TRBV6-2 or TRBV6-3 and J usage is TRBJ2-3; 13 nucleotides agree with TRBD2. CDR1 MNHEY and CDR2 SVGEGT come from the germline V gene. The junction had 3 bases not matched to a gene; V was cut back by 2 bases and J by 4 bases. The CDR3 runs to 16 residues. DNA of the CDR3: TGTGCCAGCAGTTACGAGGGACTAGCGGGGCCAGATACGCAGTATTTT. This encodes CASSYEGLAGPDTQYF.